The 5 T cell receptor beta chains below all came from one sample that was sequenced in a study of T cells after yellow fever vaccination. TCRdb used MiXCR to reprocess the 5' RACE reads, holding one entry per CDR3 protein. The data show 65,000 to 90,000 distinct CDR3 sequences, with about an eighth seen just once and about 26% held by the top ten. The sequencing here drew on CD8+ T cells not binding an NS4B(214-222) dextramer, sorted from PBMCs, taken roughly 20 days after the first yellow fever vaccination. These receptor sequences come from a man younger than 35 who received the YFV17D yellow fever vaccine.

CDR3 sequence (DNA): TGCGCCAGCCTACCCCAGGGGAAAAACACTGAAGCTTTCTTT. As protein: CASLPQGKNTEAFF. The V call is TRBV10-2, the J call TRBJ1-1, with a possible D match to TRBD1 (6 bases). In germline, CDR1 is WSHSY, CDR2 SAAADI. The CDR3 loop spans 14 amino acids. With 8 bases removed from V and 2 bases from J, the gap between germline ends came to 15 bases.

DNA of the CDR3: TGTGCCAGCAGTCCAGGGGGAAGGGACTATGGCTACACCTTC. Protein sequence: CASSPGGRDYGYTF. The chain recombines TRBV2 with TRBJ1-2; 7 nucleotides align to TRBD1. Trimming cost V 5 bases and J 3 bases; bases outside gene matches: 6. Germline CDR1 SNHLY, CDR2 FYNNEI. This CDR3 is 14 amino acids long.

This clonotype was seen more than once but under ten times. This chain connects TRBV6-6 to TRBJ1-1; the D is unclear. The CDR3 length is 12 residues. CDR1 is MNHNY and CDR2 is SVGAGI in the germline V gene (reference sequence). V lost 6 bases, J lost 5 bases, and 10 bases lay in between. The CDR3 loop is CASSHISTEAFF. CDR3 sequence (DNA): TGTGCCAGCAGCCACATAAGTACTGAAGCTTTCTTT.

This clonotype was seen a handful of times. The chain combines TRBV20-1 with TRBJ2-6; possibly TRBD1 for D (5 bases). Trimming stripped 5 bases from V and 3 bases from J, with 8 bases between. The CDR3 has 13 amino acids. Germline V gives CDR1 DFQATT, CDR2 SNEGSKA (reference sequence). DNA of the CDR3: TGCAGTGCTCCCAGGGATGGGGCCAACGTCCTGACTTTC. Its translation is CSAPRDGANVLTF.

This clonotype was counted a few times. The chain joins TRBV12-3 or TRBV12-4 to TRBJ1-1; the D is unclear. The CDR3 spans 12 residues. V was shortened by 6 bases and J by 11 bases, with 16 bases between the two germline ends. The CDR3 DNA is TGTGCCAGCAGACCAGGACCCCGGTCGGCTTTCTTT. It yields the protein CASRPGPRSAFF.